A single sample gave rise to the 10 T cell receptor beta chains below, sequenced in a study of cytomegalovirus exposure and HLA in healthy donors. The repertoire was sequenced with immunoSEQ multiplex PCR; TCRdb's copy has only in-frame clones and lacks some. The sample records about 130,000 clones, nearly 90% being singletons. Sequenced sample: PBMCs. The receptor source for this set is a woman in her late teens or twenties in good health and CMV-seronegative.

This CDR3 is CASSVVGEGTEAFF. The DNA of the CDR3 is TGTGCCAGCAGTGTTGTCGGGGAGGGGACTGAAGCTTTCTTT. The chain couples TRBV6-1 to TRBJ1-1; weak D call: TRBD1 (5 bases). The germline CDR1 and CDR2 sequences are MNHNS and SASEGT. With 4 bases removed from V and 5 bases from J, the gap between germline ends came to 14 bases. CDR3 size: 14 residues.

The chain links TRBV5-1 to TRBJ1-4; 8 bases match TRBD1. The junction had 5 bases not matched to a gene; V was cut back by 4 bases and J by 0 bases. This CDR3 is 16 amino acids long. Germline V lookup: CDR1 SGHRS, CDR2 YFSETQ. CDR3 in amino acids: CASSRGQVATNEKLFF. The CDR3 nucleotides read TGCGCCAGCAGCAGGGGACAGGTTGCAACTAATGAAAAACTGTTTTTT.

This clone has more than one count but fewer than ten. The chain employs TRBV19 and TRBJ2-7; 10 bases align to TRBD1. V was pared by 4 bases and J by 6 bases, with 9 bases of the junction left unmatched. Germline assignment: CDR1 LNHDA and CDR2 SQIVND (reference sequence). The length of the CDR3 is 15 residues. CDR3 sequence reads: CASSTTGGAQTEQYF. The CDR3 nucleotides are TGTGCCAGTAGTACGACAGGGGGCGCGCAAACCGAGCAGTACTTC. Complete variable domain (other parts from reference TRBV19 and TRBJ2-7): DGGITQSPKYLFRKEGQNVTLSCEQNLNHDAMYWYRQDPGQGLRLIYYSQIVNDFQKGDIAEGYSVSREKKESFPLTVTSAQKNPTAFYLCASSTTGGAQTEQYFGPGTRLTVT.

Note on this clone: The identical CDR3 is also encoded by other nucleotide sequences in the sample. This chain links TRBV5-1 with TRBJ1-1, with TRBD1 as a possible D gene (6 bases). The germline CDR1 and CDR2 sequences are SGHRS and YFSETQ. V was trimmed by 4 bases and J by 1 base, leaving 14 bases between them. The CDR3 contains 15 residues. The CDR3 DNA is TGCGCCAGCAGCACAGCCGGACAGACGAACACTGAAGCTTTCTTT. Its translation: CASSTAGQTNTEAFF.

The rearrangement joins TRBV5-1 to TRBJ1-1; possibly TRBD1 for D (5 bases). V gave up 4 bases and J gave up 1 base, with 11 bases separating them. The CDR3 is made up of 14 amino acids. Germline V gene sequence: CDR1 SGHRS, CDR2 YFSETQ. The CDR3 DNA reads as TGCGCCAGCAGCCTTCAGGGTCCGAACACTGAAGCTTTCTTT. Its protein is CASSLQGPNTEAFF.

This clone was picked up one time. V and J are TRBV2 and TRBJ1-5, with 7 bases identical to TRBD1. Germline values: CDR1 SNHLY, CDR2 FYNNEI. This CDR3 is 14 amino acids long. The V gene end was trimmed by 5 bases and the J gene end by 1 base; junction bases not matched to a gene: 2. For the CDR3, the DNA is TGTGCCAGCAGTCGCAGGGGGAGCAATCAGCCCCAGCATTTT. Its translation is CASSRRGSNQPQHF.

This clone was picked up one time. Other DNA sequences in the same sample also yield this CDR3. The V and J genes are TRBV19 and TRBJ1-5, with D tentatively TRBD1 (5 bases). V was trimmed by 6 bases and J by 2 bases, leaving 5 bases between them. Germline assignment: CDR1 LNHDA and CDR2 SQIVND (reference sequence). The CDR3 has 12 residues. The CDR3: CASRQGNQPQHF. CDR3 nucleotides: TGTGCCAGTAGACAGGGCAATCAGCCCCAGCATTTT. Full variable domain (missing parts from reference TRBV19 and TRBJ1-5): DGGITQSPKYLFRKEGQNVTLSCEQNLNHDAMYWYRQDPGQGLRLIYYSQIVNDFQKGDIAEGYSVSREKKESFPLTVTSAQKNPTAFYLCASRQGNQPQHFGDGTRLSIL.

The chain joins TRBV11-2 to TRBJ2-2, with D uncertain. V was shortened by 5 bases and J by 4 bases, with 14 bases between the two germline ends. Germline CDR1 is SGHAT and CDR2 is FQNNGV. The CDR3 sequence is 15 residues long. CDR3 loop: CASSLRWSATGELFF. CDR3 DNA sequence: TGTGCCAGCAGCCTTAGGTGGAGTGCCACCGGGGAGCTGTTTTTT.

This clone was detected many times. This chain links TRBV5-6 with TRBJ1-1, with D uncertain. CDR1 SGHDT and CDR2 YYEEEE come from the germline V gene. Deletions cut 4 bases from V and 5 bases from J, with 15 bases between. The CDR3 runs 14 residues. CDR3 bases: TGTGCCAGCAGCGTCGTCCCAACGGGGACTGAAGCTTTCTTT. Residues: CASSVVPTGTEAFF. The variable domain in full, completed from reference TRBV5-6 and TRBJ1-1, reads DAGVTQSPTHLIKTRGQQVTLRCSPKSGHDTVSWYQQALGQGPQFIFQYYEEEERQRGNFPDRFSGHQFPNYSSELNVNALLLGDSALYLCASSVVPTGTEAFFGQGTRLTVV.

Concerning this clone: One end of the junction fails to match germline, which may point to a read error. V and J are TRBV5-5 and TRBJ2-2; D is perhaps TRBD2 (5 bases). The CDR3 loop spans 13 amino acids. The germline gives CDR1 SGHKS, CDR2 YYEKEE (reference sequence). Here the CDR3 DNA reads TGTGCCGGCAGCGGCCCGAACACCGGGGAGCTGTTTTTT. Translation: CAGSGPNTGELFF.